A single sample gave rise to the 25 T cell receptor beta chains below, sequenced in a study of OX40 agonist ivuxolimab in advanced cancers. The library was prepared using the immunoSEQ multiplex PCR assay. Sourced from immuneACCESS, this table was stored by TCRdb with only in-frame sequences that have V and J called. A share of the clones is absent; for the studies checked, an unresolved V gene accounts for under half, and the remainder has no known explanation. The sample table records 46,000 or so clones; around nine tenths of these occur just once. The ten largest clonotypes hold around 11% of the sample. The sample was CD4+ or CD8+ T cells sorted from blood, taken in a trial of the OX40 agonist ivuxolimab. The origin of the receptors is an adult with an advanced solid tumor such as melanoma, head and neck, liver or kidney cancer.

Here the CDR3 DNA reads TGTGCCAGCAGAGTATTAGCCAGAACGTATGAGCAGTTCTTC. Protein product: CASRVLARTYEQFF. This chain links TRBV6-5 with TRBJ2-1; D unresolved. From germline, CDR1 is MNHEY and CDR2 SVGAGI. Trimming shortened V by 6 bases and J by 8 bases, and 17 bases separated the two germline ends. This CDR3 spans 14 amino acids.

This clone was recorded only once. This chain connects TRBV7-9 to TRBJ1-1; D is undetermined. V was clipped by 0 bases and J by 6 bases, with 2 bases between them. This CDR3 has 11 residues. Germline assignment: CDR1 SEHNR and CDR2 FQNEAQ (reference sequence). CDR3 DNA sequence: TGTGCCAGCAGCTTAGCCCCTGAAGCTTTCTTT. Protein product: CASSLAPEAFF.

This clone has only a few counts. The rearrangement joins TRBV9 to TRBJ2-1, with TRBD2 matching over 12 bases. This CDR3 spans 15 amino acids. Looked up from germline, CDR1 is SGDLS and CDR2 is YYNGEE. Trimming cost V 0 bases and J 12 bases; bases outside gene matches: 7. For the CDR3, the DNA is TGTGCCAGCAGCGTAGGATCTAGCGGGGGGGCCGGGCAGTTCTTC. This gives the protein CASSVGSSGGAGQFF.

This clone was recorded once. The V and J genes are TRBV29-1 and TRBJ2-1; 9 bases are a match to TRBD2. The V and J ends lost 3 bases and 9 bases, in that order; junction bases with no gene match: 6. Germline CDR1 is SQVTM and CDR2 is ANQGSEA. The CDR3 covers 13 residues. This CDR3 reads CSVDQREDSEQFF. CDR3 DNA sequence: TGCAGCGTTGACCAGCGGGAGGACAGTGAGCAGTTCTTC.

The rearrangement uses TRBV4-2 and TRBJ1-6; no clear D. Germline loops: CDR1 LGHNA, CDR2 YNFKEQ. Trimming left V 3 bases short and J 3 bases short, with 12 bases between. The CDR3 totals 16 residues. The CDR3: CASSQSDRGYNSPLHF. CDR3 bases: TGTGCCAGCAGCCAGTCCGACCGGGGCTATAATTCACCCCTCCACTTT.

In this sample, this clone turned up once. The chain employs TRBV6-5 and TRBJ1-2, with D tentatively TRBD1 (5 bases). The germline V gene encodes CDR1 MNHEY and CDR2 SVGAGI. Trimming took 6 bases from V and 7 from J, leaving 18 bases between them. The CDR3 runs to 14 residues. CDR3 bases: TGTGCCAGCAGGCCCGGGACTGGGGGGTCTGGCTACACCTTC. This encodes CASRPGTGGSGYTF.

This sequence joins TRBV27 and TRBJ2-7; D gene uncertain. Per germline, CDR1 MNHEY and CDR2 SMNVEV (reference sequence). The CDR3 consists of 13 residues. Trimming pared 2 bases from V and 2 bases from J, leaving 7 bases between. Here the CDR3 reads CASSLQVAYEQYF. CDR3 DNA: TGTGCCAGCAGTTTACAGGTTGCCTACGAGCAGTACTTC.

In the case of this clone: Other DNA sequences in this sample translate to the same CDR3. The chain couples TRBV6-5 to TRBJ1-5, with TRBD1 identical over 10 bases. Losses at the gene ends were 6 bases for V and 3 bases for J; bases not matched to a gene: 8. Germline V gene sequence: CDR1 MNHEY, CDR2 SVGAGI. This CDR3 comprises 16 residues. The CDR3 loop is CASSYRDRGFNQPQHF. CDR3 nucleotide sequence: TGTGCCAGCAGCTACCGGGACAGGGGATTCAATCAGCCCCAGCATTTT.

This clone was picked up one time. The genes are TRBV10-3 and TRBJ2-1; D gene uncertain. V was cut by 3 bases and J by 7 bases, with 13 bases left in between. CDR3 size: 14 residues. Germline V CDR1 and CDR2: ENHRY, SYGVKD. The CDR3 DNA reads TGTGCCATCAGTGATTCCCTCGAGGAGAATGAGCAGTTCTTC. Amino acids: CAISDSLEENEQFF.

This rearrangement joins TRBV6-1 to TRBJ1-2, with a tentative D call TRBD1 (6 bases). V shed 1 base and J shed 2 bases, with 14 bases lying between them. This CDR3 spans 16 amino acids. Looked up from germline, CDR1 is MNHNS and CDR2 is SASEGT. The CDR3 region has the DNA TGTGCCAGCAGTGAAGAAGATAGGGGGATAAACTATGGCTACACCTTC. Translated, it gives CASSEEDRGINYGYTF.

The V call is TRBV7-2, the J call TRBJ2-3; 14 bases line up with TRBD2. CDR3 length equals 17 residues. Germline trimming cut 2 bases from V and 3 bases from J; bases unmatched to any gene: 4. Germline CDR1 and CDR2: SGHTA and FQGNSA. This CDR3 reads CASSLKTSGRGTDTQYF. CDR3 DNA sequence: TGTGCCAGCAGCTTAAAGACTAGCGGGAGGGGGACAGATACGCAGTATTTT.

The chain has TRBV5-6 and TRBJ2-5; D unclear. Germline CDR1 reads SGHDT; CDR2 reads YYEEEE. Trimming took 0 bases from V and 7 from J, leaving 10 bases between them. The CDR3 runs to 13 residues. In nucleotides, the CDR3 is TGTGCCAGCAGCTTGGGACGCTCTGGGACCCAGTACTTC. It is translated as CASSLGRSGTQYF. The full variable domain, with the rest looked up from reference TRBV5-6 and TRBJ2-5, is DAGVTQSPTHLIKTRGQQVTLRCSPKSGHDTVSWYQQALGQGPQFIFQYYEEEERQRGNFPDRFSGHQFPNYSSELNVNALLLGDSALYLCASSLGRSGTQYFGPGTRLLVL.

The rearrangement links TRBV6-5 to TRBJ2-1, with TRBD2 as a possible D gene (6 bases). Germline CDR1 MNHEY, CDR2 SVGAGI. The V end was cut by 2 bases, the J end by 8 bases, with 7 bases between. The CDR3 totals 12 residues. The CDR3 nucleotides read TGTGCCAGCAGTTACGGCGGGGATGAGCAGTTCTTC. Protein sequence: CASSYGGDEQFF.

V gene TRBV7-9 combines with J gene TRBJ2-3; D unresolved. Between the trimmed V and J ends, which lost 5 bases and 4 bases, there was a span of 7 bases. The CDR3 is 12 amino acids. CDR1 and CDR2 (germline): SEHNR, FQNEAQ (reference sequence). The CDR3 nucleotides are TGTGCCAGCAGCCCTTCCCCAGATACGCAGTATTTT. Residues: CASSPSPDTQYF.

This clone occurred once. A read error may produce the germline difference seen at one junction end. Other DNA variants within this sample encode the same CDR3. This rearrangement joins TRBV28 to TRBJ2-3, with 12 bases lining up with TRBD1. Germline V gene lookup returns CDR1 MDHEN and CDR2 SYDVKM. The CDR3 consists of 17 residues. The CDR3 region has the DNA TGTGCCAGCAGTATACTTCGGGACAGGGGGCACACAGATACACAGTATTTT. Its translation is CASSILRDRGHTDTQYF.

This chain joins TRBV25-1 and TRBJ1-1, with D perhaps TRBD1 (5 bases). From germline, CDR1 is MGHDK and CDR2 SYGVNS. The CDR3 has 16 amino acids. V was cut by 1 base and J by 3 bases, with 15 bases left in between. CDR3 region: CASSESSYGDDTEAFF. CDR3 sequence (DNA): TGTGCCAGCAGTGAATCTTCCTATGGGGACGACACTGAAGCTTTCTTT.

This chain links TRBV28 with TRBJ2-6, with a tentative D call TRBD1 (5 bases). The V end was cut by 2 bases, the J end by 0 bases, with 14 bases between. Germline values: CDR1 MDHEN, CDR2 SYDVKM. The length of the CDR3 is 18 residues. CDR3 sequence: CASSLRAGSYSGANVLTF. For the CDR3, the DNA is TGTGCCAGCAGTTTACGAGCAGGGTCCTACTCTGGGGCCAACGTCCTGACTTTC. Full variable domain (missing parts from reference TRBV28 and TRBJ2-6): DVKVTQSSRYLVKRTGEKVFLECVQDMDHENMFWYRQDPGLGLRLIYFSYDVKMKEKGDIPEGYSVSREKKERFSLILESASTNQTSMYLCASSLRAGSYSGANVLTFGAGSRLTVL.

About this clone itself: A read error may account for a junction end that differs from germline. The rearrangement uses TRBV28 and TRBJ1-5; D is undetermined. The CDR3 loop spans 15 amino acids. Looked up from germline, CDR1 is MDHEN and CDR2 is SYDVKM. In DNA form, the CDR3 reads TGTGCAAGCATTGGCCGGACGGAGGTCAATCAGCCCCAGCATTTT. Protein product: CASIGRTEVNQPQHF.

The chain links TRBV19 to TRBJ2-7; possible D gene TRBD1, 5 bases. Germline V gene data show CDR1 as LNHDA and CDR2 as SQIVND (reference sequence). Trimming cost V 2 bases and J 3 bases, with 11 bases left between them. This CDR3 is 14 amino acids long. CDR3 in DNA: TGTGCCAGTAGTATACAGGGTAGATTCTACGAGCAGTACTTC. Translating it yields CASSIQGRFYEQYF.

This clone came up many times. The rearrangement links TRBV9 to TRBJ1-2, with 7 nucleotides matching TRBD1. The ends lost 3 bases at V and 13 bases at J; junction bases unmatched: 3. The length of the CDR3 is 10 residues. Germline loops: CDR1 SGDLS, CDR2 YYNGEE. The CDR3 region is CASSGRDSTF. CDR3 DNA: TGTGCCAGCAGCGGACGGGACAGCACCTTC.

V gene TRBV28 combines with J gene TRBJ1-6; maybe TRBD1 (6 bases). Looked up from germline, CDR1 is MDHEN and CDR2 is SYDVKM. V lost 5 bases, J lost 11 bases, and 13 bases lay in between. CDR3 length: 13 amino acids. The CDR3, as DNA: TGTGCCAGCAGTACCCGGACAGTGGCACCCCTCCACTTT. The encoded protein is CASSTRTVAPLHF.

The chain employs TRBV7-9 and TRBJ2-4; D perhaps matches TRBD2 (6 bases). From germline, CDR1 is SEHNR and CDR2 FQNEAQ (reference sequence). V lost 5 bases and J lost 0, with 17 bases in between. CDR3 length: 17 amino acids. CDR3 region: CASSPVGRELAKNIQYF. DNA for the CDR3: TGTGCCAGCAGCCCCGTCGGGCGGGAACTAGCCAAAAACATTCAGTACTTC.

CDR3 coding DNA: TGTGCCCAGGCGGGGGAGGAAGGAAAACTGTTTTTT. This sequence encodes CAQAGEEGKLFF. The rearrangement links TRBV30 to TRBJ1-4; TRBD1 is a possible D gene (5 bases). The CDR3 is 12 residues long. CDR1 GTSNPN and CDR2 SVGIG come from the germline V gene (reference sequence). V was trimmed by 8 bases and J by 10 bases, leaving 17 bases between them.

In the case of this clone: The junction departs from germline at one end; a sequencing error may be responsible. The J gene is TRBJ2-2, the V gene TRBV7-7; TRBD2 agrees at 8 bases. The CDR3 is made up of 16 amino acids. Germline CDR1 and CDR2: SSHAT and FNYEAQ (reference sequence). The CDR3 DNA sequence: TGTGCTAGCAGCTTACGAACTAGCGGGAACACCGGGGAGCTGTTTTTT. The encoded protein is CASSLRTSGNTGELFF.

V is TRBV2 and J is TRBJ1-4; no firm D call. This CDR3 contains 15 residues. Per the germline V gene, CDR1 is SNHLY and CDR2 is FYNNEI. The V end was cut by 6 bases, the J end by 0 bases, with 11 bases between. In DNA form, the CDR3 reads TGTGCCAGCAGCGGTTCAAGCGCAACTAATGAAAAACTGTTTTTT. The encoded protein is CASSGSSATNEKLFF.